Sequencing of this T cell receptor (beta chain) was carried out in a study of early T cells in non-severe SARS-CoV-2 infection (dated by TCRdb to the early 2020s). Describing the broader study: TCR sequencing used bulk RNA from unsorted whole blood, so alpha and beta chains could not be paired. The full study reports these points: VDJdb matching was skewed toward anti-spike CD8 responses, so virus-specific expansions were likely underestimated and private and CD4 specificities were missed.

The library was made by 5' RACE. Sequencing was performed on a NextSeq 500. The TCR library protocol attached unique molecular identifiers to individual cDNA molecules to correct for sequencing error and PCR bias. Both TCR alpha and beta chains were sequenced, and tight co-correlation was observed between alpha and beta sequence abundances in each sample. In the source study's methods: Decombinator V4 was used to annotate TCR sequences for V gene, J gene and CDR3. TCRs were defined as expanded if a significant change between any two time points was detected under a Poisson model with p below 0.0001. Abundances of TCRs were expressed as counts per million after normalisation to the total number of TCRs sequenced in each sample. TRAV1-2 paired with TRAJ12, TRAJ20 or TRAJ33 defined MAIT TCRs, while TRAV10 paired with TRAJ18 defined iNKT TCRs. VDJdb, accessed 1 November 2021, was searched for CMV, EBV and SARS-CoV-2 annotated TCRs, excluding TCRs annotated for multiple antigens. TCRdb ran its own pipeline on the public reads, namely fastp trimming at Q25 and MiXCR clone calling, and kept in-frame beta chains. Every distinct CDR3 protein forms one entry, paired with its most common genes and DNA. TCRdb's processing, not the study's, gives the V and J calls here. The sample records around 80,000 distinct CDR3 sequences, 13% of which are singletons. Around 6% of the sample rests with the top ten.

Set within a cohort of healthcare workers in London, UK, this nested case-control study involved weekly PCR testing of nasopharyngeal swabs along with blood sampling. Healthcare workers were recruited between 23 and 31 March 2020, during the week of the UK lockdown, and were followed weekly for up to roughly 15 weeks. This clonotype was picked up many times. Its recognized antigen is unknown. The sample holds no much larger clone one base away, and base qualities are not on file. Via the germline V gene, CDR1 is SGHTA and CDR2 FQGTGA. A distance of 6 bases separates the germline ends of V and J, which lose 1 base and 0 bases respectively. The CDR3, from cysteine to phenylalanine, totals 14 residues. Only the CDR3 DNA stays, 42 bases, in frame from base 1.

Specimen: whole blood. The sequence came from an adult who was a healthcare worker with PCR-confirmed SARS-CoV-2 infection or an uninfected control (not recorded which). The chain is assembled from TRBV7-3 and TRBJ1-1; TRBD1 is a weak D gene call, 5 bases matching. The nucleotides are TGTGCCAGCAGCTTAATGGGGCTGAACACTGAAGCTTTCTTT. This codes for CASSLMGLNTEAFF.